This T cell receptor beta chain was captured by sequencing in a study of T cells in Graves' hyperthyroidism and ophthalmopathy. Study results and caveats: The model forecast ophthalmopathy, anticipating it by a median about 6.5 months before onset. The majority of expanded thyroid clonotypes above 0.001 also appeared in blood.

Authors of the study amplified TCR beta CDR3 regions from RNA transcripts. Primed by the HTBI set, a first-round RT-PCR was run on the TCR CDR3. One entry per CDR3 protein, called by TCRdb with MiXCR from the multiplex PCR reads. The data hold fewer than 650,000 distinct CDR3 sequences, with 35% to 50% observed a single time. Comments on this clonotype: The target antigen is unknown.

CDR3 size: 14 residues. Germline-derived CDR1 and CDR2 are SGHDT and YYEEEE. V lost 2 bases, J lost 7 bases, and 16 bases lay in between. Sequenced material: peripheral blood or thyroid tissue (not recorded which). This sequence joins TRBV5-6 and TRBJ2-7, with D perhaps matching TRBD1 (5 bases). The TCR was taken from an adult woman with Graves' disease, either hyperthyroidism or ophthalmopathy (not recorded which). The CDR3 sequence is CASSFGATRGEQYF. As DNA, the CDR3 is TGTGCCAGCAGCTTTGGGGCGACCCGAGGAGAGCAGTACTTC.